The present entry profiles one TCR beta chain with its context. Under the authors' procedure: Amplifying reference gene primers gave estimates of nucleated cell counts. Profiled with immunoSEQ multiplex PCR; TCRdb holds only in-frame clones, not every one. V and J calls plus clone size are reproduced from that table; the DNA served to infer D and trimming. This table has approximately 500,000 clones, around nine tenths appearing once. These data belong to a study of blood T cell repertoires in COVID-19. Study background: COVID-19 samples from acute and convalescent phases originated in the United States, Italy and Spain. The cDNA or gDNA used as material had been derived from T cells, B-cell-depleted T cells, or PBMCs.

Followed longitudinally, the Seattle patients had been enrolled during active infection. The sample comprised peripheral blood. The TCR sequence derives from a woman aged 45-60 years with COVID-19, enrolled during active disease.

As DNA, the CDR3 is TGTGCCAGCAGTAGCCCCGGGCAGCTCGAGGGGCCCCAGCATTTT. This translates into CASSSPGQLEGPQHF. The J gene is TRBJ1-5, the V gene TRBV6-6; D unresolved. The CDR3 totals 15 residues. Trimming cost V 5 bases and J 9 bases, with 20 bases left between them. Germline CDR1 MNHNY, CDR2 SVGAGI (reference sequence).